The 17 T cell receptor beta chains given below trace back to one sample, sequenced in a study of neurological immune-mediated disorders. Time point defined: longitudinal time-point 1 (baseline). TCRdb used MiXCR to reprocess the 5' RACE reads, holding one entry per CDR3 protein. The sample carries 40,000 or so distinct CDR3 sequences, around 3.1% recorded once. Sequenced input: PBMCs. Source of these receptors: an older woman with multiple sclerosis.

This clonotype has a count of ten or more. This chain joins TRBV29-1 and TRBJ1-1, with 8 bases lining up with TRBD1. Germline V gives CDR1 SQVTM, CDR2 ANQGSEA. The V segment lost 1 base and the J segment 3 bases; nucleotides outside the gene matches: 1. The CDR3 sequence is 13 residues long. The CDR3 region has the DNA TGCAGCGTTGAAGTACAGGGGGACACTGAAGCTTTCTTT. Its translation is CSVEVQGDTEAFF.

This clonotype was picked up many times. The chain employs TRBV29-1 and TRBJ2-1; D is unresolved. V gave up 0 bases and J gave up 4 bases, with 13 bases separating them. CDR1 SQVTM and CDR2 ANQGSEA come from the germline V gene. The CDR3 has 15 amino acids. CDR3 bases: TGCAGCGTTGAAGACAGCGTTTCCAGGTACAATGAGCAGTTCTTC. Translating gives CSVEDSVSRYNEQFF.

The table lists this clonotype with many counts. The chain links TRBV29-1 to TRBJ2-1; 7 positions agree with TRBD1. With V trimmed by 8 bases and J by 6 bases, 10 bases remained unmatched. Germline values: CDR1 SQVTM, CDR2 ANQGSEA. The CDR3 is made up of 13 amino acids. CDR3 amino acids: CSLDRTLSNEQFF. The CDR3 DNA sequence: TGCAGCTTGGACAGGACCCTTTCCAATGAGCAGTTCTTC.

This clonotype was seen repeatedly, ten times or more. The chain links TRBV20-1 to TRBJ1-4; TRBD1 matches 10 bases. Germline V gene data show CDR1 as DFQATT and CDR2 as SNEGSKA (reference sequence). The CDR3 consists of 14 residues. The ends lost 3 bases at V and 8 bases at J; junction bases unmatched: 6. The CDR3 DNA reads TGCAGTGCTAGCCTTGGGACAGGGGACGAAAAACTGTTTTTT. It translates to CSASLGTGDEKLFF.

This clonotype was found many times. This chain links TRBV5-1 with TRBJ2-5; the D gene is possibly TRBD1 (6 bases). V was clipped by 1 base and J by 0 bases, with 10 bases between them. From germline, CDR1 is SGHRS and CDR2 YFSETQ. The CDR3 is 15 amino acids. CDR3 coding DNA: TGCGCCAGCAGCTTGAGGGGGACGTACCAAGAGACCCAGTACTTC. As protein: CASSLRGTYQETQYF.

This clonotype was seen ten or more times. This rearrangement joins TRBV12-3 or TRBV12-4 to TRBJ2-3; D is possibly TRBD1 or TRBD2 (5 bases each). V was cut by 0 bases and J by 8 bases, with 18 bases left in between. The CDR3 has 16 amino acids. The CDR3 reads CASSLAGTGSRGTQYF. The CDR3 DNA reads TGTGCCAGCAGTTTAGCGGGGACCGGGTCTCGGGGTACGCAGTATTTT.

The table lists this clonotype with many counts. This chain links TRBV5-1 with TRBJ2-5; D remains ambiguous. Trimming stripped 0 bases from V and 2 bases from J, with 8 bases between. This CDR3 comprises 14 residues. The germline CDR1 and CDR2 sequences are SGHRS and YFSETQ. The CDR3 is CASSLARPQETQYF. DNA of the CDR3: TGCGCCAGCAGCTTGGCCCGGCCTCAAGAGACCCAGTACTTC.

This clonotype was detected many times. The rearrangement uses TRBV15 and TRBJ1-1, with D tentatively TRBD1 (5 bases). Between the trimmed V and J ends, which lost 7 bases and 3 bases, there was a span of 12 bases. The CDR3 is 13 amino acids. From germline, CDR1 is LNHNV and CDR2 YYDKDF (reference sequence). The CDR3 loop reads CATMSGTDTEAFF. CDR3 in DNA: TGTGCCACCATGTCAGGGACGGACACTGAAGCTTTCTTT.

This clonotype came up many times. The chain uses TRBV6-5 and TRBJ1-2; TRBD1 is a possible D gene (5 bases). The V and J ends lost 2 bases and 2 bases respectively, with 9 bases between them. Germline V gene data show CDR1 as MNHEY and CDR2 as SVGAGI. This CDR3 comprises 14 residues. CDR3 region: CASSYVGGNYGYTF. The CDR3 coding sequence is TGTGCCAGCAGTTACGTTGGGGGGAACTATGGCTACACCTTC.

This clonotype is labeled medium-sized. The CDR3 region has the DNA TGCGCCAGCAGCTTGGCTCCCCAAGAGACCCAGTACTTC. Amino acid sequence: CASSLAPQETQYF. The chain employs TRBV5-1 and TRBJ2-5; D is undetermined. Per the germline V gene, CDR1 is SGHRS and CDR2 is YFSETQ. This CDR3 region has 13 residues. V lost 0 bases to trimming and J lost 1 base, with 4 bases between them.

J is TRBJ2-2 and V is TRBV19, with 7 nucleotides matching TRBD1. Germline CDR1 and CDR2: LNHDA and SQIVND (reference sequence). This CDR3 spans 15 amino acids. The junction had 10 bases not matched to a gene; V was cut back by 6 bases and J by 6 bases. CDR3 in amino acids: CASSALGQISGELFF. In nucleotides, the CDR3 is TGTGCCAGTAGCGCCTTGGGACAGATCTCCGGGGAGCTGTTTTTT.

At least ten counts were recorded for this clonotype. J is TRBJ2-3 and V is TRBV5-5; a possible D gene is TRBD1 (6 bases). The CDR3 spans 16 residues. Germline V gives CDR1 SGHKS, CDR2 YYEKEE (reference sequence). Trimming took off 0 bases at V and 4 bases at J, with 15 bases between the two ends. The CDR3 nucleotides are TGTGCCAGCAGCTTGGAGGCCCTACAGGGATCAGATACGCAGTATTTT. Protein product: CASSLEALQGSDTQYF.

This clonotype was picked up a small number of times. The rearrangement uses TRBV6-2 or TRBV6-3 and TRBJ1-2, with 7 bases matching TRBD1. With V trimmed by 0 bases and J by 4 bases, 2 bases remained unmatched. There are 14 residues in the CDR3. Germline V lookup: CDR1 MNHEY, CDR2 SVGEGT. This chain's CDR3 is CASSYSWTGYGYTF. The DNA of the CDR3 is TGTGCCAGCAGTTACTCGTGGACAGGCTATGGCTACACCTTC.

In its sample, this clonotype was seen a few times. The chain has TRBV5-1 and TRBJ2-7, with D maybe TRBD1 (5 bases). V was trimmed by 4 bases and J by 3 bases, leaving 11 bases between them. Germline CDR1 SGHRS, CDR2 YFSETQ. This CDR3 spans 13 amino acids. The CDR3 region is CASSVDSVYEQYF. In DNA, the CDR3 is TGCGCCAGCAGCGTAGACAGTGTCTACGAGCAGTACTTC.

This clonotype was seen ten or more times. For the CDR3, the DNA is TGTGCCAGCAGCTTAGTAACAGGGGTGAACACTGAAGCTTTCTTT. It is translated as CASSLVTGVNTEAFF. This chain uses TRBV7-9 with TRBJ1-1; 7 nucleotides agree with TRBD1. The CDR3 totals 15 residues. From germline, CDR1 is SEHNR and CDR2 FQNEAQ (reference sequence). V shed 1 base and J 0 bases; nucleotides not matched to a gene: 2.

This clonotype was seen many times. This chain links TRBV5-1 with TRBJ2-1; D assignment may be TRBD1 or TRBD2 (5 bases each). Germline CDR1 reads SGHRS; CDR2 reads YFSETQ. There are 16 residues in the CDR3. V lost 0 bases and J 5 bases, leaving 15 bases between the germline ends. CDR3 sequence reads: CASSLEGPTFHNEQFF. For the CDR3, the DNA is TGCGCCAGCAGCTTGGAGGGACCTACCTTTCACAATGAGCAGTTCTTC.

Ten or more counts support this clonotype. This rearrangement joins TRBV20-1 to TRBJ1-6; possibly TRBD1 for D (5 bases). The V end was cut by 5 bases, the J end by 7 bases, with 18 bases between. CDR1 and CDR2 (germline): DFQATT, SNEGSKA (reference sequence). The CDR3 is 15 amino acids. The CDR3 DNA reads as TGCAGTGCTTCCTCCGCTAGGGGTGGGAATTCACCCCTCCACTTT. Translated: CSASSARGGNSPLHF.